Below, 8 T cell receptor beta chains from the same sample are listed, as sequenced in a study of shared clonotypes between healthy human individuals. Here immunoSEQ multiplex PCR was the method, and the copy in TCRdb shows in-frame clones only, minus some. This table has roughly 1 million clones, roughly 80% appearing once. The specimen was memory CD4+ T cells sorted from blood. The subset denotes: CD45RA-negative fraction. The source is a man aged 18 to 30 in good health.

V and J are TRBV6-1 and TRBJ1-1; 9 bases align to TRBD1. V lost 5 bases and J lost 4; bases outside the gene matches: 2. The CDR3 is 13 residues long. Germline lookup yields CDR1 MNHNS and CDR2 SASEGT. CDR3 residues: CASSKTGGTEAFF. The CDR3 DNA follows: TGTGCCAGCAGTAAGACAGGGGGCACTGAAGCTTTCTTT.

J is TRBJ2-5 and V is TRBV5-4; D might be TRBD1 or TRBD2, each matching 5 bases. This CDR3 region has 13 residues. Per germline, CDR1 SGHNT and CDR2 YYREEE (reference sequence). Trimming took off 2 bases at V and 3 bases at J, with 8 bases between the two ends. CDR3 loop: CASSFGDEETQYF. DNA of the CDR3: TGTGCCAGCAGCTTTGGGGACGAAGAGACCCAGTACTTC. The whole variable domain, remainder taken from reference TRBV5-4 and TRBJ2-5, is ETGVTQSPTHLIKTRGQQVTLRCSSQSGHNTVSWYQQALGQGPQFIFQYYREEENGRGNFPPRFSGLQFPNYSSELNVNALELDDSALYLCASSFGDEETQYFGPGTRLLVL.

Ten or more counts support this clone. V gene TRBV29-1 combines with J gene TRBJ1-2, with TRBD1 matching over 7 bases. Germline CDR1 is SQVTM and CDR2 is ANQGSEA. CDR3 size: 14 residues. V lost 2 bases to trimming and J lost 4 bases; unmatched junction nucleotides: 7. The CDR3 DNA reads as TGCAGCGTTGAAAAACAGGGGATCCTCTATGGCTACACCTTC. Translated, it gives CSVEKQGILYGYTF. Complete variable domain (other parts from reference TRBV29-1 and TRBJ1-2): SAVISQKPSRDICQRGTSLTIQCQVDSQVTMMFWYRQQPGQSLTLIATANQGSEATYESGFVIDKFPISRPNLTFSTLTVSNMSPEDSSIYLCSVEKQGILYGYTFGSGTRLTVV.

This clone showed up just a few times. The same CDR3 arises from other DNA sequences in this sample as well. Here the CDR3 DNA reads TGTGCCAGCAGGAGGGAGACCCAGTACTTC. Translation gives CASRRETQYF. This chain uses TRBV25-1 with TRBJ2-5; D is unclear. There are 10 residues in the CDR3. V was shortened by 6 bases and J by 5 bases, with 4 bases between the two germline ends. The germline CDR1 and CDR2 sequences are MGHDK and SYGVNS. The whole variable domain, filled in from reference TRBV25-1 and TRBJ2-5, reads EADIYQTPRYLVIGTGKKITLECSQTMGHDKMYWYQQDPGMELHLIHYSYGVNSTEKGDLSSESTVSRIRTEHFPLTLESARPSHTSQYLCASRRETQYFGPGTRLLVL.

This clone was recorded once. The chain has TRBV30 and TRBJ1-3, with TRBD1 matching 8 bases. J gave up 1 base and V 5 bases, and 13 bases lay outside the gene matches. Per germline, CDR1 GTSNPN and CDR2 SVGIG (reference sequence). CDR3 length: 17 residues. CDR3 residues: CAWSTGGARSSGNTIYF. For the CDR3, the DNA is TGTGCCTGGTCAACAGGGGGGGCGAGGTCTTCTGGAAACACCATATATTTT. The variable domain in full, completed from reference TRBV30 and TRBJ1-3, reads SQTIHQWPATLVQPVGSPLSLECTVEGTSNPNLYWYRQAAGRGLQLLFYSVGIGQISSEVPQNLSASRPQDRQFILSSKKLLLSDSGFYLCAWSTGGARSSGNTIYFGEGSWLTVV.

This clone has more than one count but fewer than ten. The chain links TRBV11-3 to TRBJ1-2; D not certain. Germline V lookup: CDR1 SGHNT, CDR2 YENEEA. The V end lost 1 base, the J end lost 6 bases, and 12 bases lay between the germline ends. The CDR3 length is 14 residues. CDR3 bases: TGTGCCAGCAGCTTAGGCGCCCGCGGTGATGGCTACACCTTC. Translation gives CASSLGARGDGYTF.

The chain links TRBV18 to TRBJ2-1; no reliable D call. Trimming pared 8 bases from V and 6 bases from J, leaving 20 bases between. Germline V lookup: CDR1 KGHSH, CDR2 LQKENI. The CDR3 is made up of 15 amino acids. CDR3 DNA sequence: TGTGCCAGCCGAGACGAGGTGGCGTCCGTCAATGAGCAGTTCTTC. Translation: CASRDEVASVNEQFF. The whole variable domain, remainder taken from reference TRBV18 and TRBJ2-1, is NAGVMQNPRHLVRRRGQEARLRCSPMKGHSHVYWYRQLPEEGLKFMVYLQKENIIDESGMPKERFSAEFPKEGPSILRIQQVVRGDSAAYFCASRDEVASVNEQFFGPGTRLTVL.

The chain uses TRBV15 and TRBJ2-1; the D gene is possibly TRBD2 (6 bases). V lost 3 bases to trimming and J lost 8 bases, with 8 bases between them. Looked up from germline, CDR1 is LNHNV and CDR2 is YYDKDF (reference sequence). The CDR3 sequence is 12 residues long. CDR3 nucleotide sequence: TGTGCCACCAGCAGGGAGGGGTATGAGCAGTTCTTC. Protein product: CATSREGYEQFF.